The clone carrying this T cell receptor (beta chain) has a handful of counts. This sample is drawn from a study of memory CD4+ T cells and cytomegalovirus serostatus. For the study at large: This sample comes from healthy Belgian adults, about 10 CMV seropositive, around 26 seronegative.

The sort gate was single viable CD3+CD4+CD8-CD45RO+ cells for memory CD4+ T cells. Donors' CMV status reflects serum IgG against pp150, pp28, p38, p52. The CDR3 is 16 residues long. The V gene lost 3 bases and the J gene lost 1 base, with 15 bases spanning the gap. Looked up from germline, CDR1 is SEHNR and CDR2 is FQNEAQ (reference sequence). In the source study's methods: Out-of-frame sequences were removed, leaving 2 million to 2.5 million distinct TCRbeta sequences. The assay was immunoSEQ multiplex PCR, and TCRdb's table has in-frame clones only and misses some. V and J calls and clone size come straight from that table; D and trimming were deduced from the DNA. The sample lists around 25,000 clones; roughly 76% were seen once.

This TCR came from an adult in good health and CMV-seronegative. V usage is TRBV7-9 and J usage is TRBJ1-1; D is unresolved. The sample taken for sequencing was memory CD4+ T cells from blood. The CDR3 loop is CASSLVMVGQNTEAFF. As DNA, the CDR3 is TGTGCCAGCAGCTTGGTTATGGTTGGGCAGAACACTGAAGCTTTCTTT.